This T cell receptor beta chain was retrieved from a study of blood T cell repertoires in COVID-19. Study details: PBMCs, B-cell-depleted T cells, or T cells provided the cDNA or gDNA that made up the material.

Original processing notes: Quantification of nucleated cells was approximated via reference gene primer amplification. Clones were read by immunoSEQ multiplex PCR, and TCRdb kept only the in-frame ones, dropping some. The V and J calls and the clone size are those of that table, but D and trimming were determined from the DNA. The table shows around 370,000 clones, with over 80% occurring only once. After removal of 5 bases from V and 4 bases from J, the junction contained 4 bases not matched to a gene. Germline CDR1 is SGHTA and CDR2 is FQGNSA. The CDR3 totals 13 residues. The sequence came from a woman in her forties or fifties with COVID-19, enrolled during active disease. The genes are TRBV7-2 and TRBJ1-2; 7 bases line up with TRBD1. The sequencing input was peripheral blood. This CDR3 is CASSPGTVYGYTF. The CDR3 coding sequence is TGTGCCAGCAGCCCAGGGACAGTCTATGGCTACACCTTC.